The 25 T cell receptor beta chains below all came from one sample that was sequenced in a study of beta chain features in type 1 diabetes. Expressed TCRB transcripts were sequenced, since all the RNA that had been isolated was reverse transcribed. This table comes from immunoSEQ multiplex PCR, and its TCRdb copy is limited to in-frame clones, with some not included. The sample has 350,000 or so clones; around 20% are singletons. Material for sequencing was naive CD4+ T cells from blood. The receptors stem from a woman younger than 35 in good health.

The rearrangement joins TRBV7-2 to TRBJ2-1, with 8 positions matching TRBD1. Germline V gene lookup returns CDR1 SGHTA and CDR2 FQGNSA. With 3 bases clipped from V and 2 bases from J, the junction kept 3 bases outside the gene matches. The CDR3 is made up of 15 amino acids. In nucleotides, the CDR3 is TGTGCCAGCAGCTTCGACAGGGGAGCCTACAATGAGCAGTTCTTC. Residues: CASSFDRGAYNEQFF.

A few counts support this clone. The V gene is TRBV29-1, the J gene TRBJ1-1; TRBD1 aligns across 7 bases. The V segment lost 5 bases and the J segment 8 bases; nucleotides outside the gene matches: 11. The CDR3 is 13 residues long. The V gene's germline CDR1 is SQVTM and CDR2 ANQGSEA. The DNA for the CDR3 is TGCAGCGTTTTGGACAGGCACCTAGGGGAAGCTTTCTTT. It is translated as CSVLDRHLGEAFF.

This clone showed up just a few times. The rearrangement uses TRBV21-1 and TRBJ2-1; TRBD2, the D gene given by the table, was not confirmed from the DNA. TRBV21-1 is assigned pseudogene status. The CDR3 runs 16 residues. CDR3 nucleotide sequence: TGTGCCAGCAGCAAAGAAGACTTCCAATCCTACAATGAGCAGTTCTTC. This gives the protein CASSKEDFQSYNEQFF.

This clone was counted between two and nine times. The rearrangement joins TRBV30 to TRBJ1-1, with 7 bases aligning to TRBD1. Per the germline V gene, CDR1 is GTSNPN and CDR2 is SVGIG (reference sequence). This CDR3 is 11 amino acids long. V dropped 4 bases and J dropped 7; count of bases not matched to a gene: 3. CDR3 DNA sequence: TGTGCCTGGATTACAGGGGTTGAAGCTTTCTTT. As protein: CAWITGVEAFF.

This clone was seen only a few times. The rearrangement joins TRBV27 to TRBJ2-2; possible D gene TRBD2, 6 bases. The CDR3 totals 17 residues. Trimming left V 1 base short and J 1 base short, with 13 bases between. Per germline, CDR1 MNHEY and CDR2 SMNVEV (reference sequence). The CDR3 coding sequence is TGTGCCAGCAGTTTATTCGTTGTCGGGGGGAACACCGGGGAGCTGTTTTTT. Its translation is CASSLFVVGGNTGELFF.

The chain carries TRBV5-6 and TRBJ2-5; the D is unclear. The CDR3 extends over 14 amino acids. Germline-derived CDR1 and CDR2 are SGHDT and YYEEEE. Trimming removed 2 bases at V and 6 bases at J, with 14 bases between. The CDR3 is CASSFAGSVKTQYF. The CDR3 DNA follows: TGTGCCAGCAGCTTTGCCGGGTCGGTAAAGACCCAGTACTTC.

The CDR3 DNA reads as TGTGCCAGCAGCTTAGAGATTGCGGCGTATGGCTACACCTTC. Residues: CASSLEIAAYGYTF. The chain recombines TRBV7-2 with TRBJ1-2; D is ambiguous. The CDR3 is made up of 14 amino acids. CDR1 SGHTA and CDR2 FQGNSA come from the germline V gene. V was cut by 1 base and J by 5 bases, with 11 bases left in between.

The chain uses TRBV4-2 and TRBJ2-1; TRBD2 matches 7 bases. CDR3 size: 17 residues. Germline trimming cut 3 bases from V and 1 base from J; bases unmatched to any gene: 9. Germline V lookup: CDR1 LGHNA, CDR2 YNFKEQ. The CDR3 nucleotides are TGTGCCAGCAGCCAGACAAGAACGGGGGGATCCTACAATGAGCAGTTCTTC. It translates to CASSQTRTGGSYNEQFF.

The rearrangement uses TRBV2 and TRBJ1-1, with D possibly being TRBD1 (5 bases). Germline V gives CDR1 SNHLY, CDR2 FYNNEI. V was cut by 5 bases and J by 5 bases, with 9 bases left in between. The CDR3 length is 12 residues. This CDR3 reads CASSTGGTEAFF. The DNA of the CDR3 is TGTGCCAGCAGTACCGGGGGGACTGAAGCTTTCTTT.

The chain employs TRBV27 and TRBJ2-1, with 7 nucleotides matching TRBD1. Germline trimming cut 5 bases from V and 1 base from J; bases unmatched to any gene: 11. Germline values: CDR1 MNHEY, CDR2 SMNVEV (reference sequence). The CDR3 sequence is 17 residues long. The CDR3 is CASSPPPTGTSYNEQFF. The CDR3 coding sequence is TGTGCCAGCAGTCCCCCCCCGACAGGGACGTCCTACAATGAGCAGTTCTTC.

This clone was seen a handful of times. J is TRBJ1-4 and V is TRBV9, with 8 bases lining up with TRBD1. The V gene end was trimmed by 4 bases and the J gene end by 5 bases; junction bases not matched to a gene: 4. CDR1 and CDR2 (germline): SGDLS, YYNGEE. This CDR3 comprises 14 residues. This CDR3 reads CASSLRQGNEKLFF. The CDR3 nucleotides are TGTGCCAGCAGCCTTCGACAGGGGAATGAAAAACTGTTTTTT.

This chain connects TRBV13 to TRBJ2-3; D is perhaps TRBD2 (5 bases). The CDR3 extends over 16 amino acids. The V gene's germline CDR1 is PRHDT and CDR2 FYEKMQ (reference sequence). The V end lost 5 bases, the J end lost 2 bases, and 17 bases lay between the germline ends. This CDR3 reads CASSPLGRGDTDTQYF. Here the CDR3 DNA reads TGTGCCAGCAGCCCATTGGGCCGGGGTGACACAGATACGCAGTATTTT.

The chain has TRBV30 and TRBJ2-6; D gene unclear. V lost 4 bases and J 1 base, leaving 5 bases between the germline ends. The V gene's germline CDR1 is GTSNPN and CDR2 SVGIG (reference sequence). The CDR3 is 13 residues long. CDR3 in DNA: TGTGCCTGGACGGAGTCTGGGGCCAACGTCCTGACTTTC. It translates to CAWTESGANVLTF.

Notes on this clone: Other nucleotide sequences from this sample produce the same CDR3. V is TRBV30 and J is TRBJ2-6, with D perhaps TRBD2 (5 bases). This CDR3 comprises 15 residues. Germline-derived CDR1 and CDR2 are GTSNPN and SVGIG (reference sequence). V lost 2 bases and J 0 bases, leaving 8 bases between the germline ends. The CDR3 DNA sequence: TGTGCCTGGAGTTCGGGATCCTCTGGGGCCAACGTCCTGACTTTC. It specifies CAWSSGSSGANVLTF.

This clone has a handful of counts. This chain links TRBV30 with TRBJ1-6; 12 nucleotides line up with TRBD1. Germline lookup yields CDR1 GTSNPN and CDR2 SVGIG (reference sequence). Unmatched junction bases numbered 7, after V lost 3 bases and J lost 13 bases. The CDR3 is 14 residues long. The DNA for the CDR3 is TGTGCCTGGAGAGGGGACAGGGGGCGAAGGCCCCTCCACTTT. Protein product: CAWRGDRGRRPLHF.

This clone was found a few times. The genes are TRBV2 and TRBJ1-4; TRBD1 agrees at 7 bases. Germline-derived CDR1 and CDR2 are SNHLY and FYNNEI. The CDR3 contains 14 residues. Trimming cost V 5 bases and J 8 bases; bases outside gene matches: 8. The CDR3, as DNA: TGTGCCAGCAGTAGGCAGGGGGTTGGGGAAAAACTGTTTTTT. Its translation is CASSRQGVGEKLFF.

This rearrangement joins TRBV19 to TRBJ1-5; possible D gene TRBD1, 5 bases. Per germline, CDR1 LNHDA and CDR2 SQIVND (reference sequence). The CDR3 totals 14 residues. The V end lost 10 bases, the J end lost 1 base, and 14 bases lay between the germline ends. The CDR3 protein is CATRPGWSNQPQHF. CDR3 sequence (DNA): TGTGCCACTCGGCCAGGGTGGAGCAATCAGCCCCAGCATTTT.

J is TRBJ2-3 and V is TRBV20-1; D not resolved. Trimming took off 5 bases at V and 9 bases at J, with 12 bases between the two ends. The germline V gene has CDR1 DFQATT and CDR2 SNEGSKA (reference sequence). The CDR3 extends over 11 amino acids. The CDR3 reads CSARKAWTQYF. In DNA form, the CDR3 reads TGCAGTGCTCGCAAAGCGTGGACGCAGTATTTT.

This clone was found a few times. V is TRBV5-4 and J is TRBJ2-5; a weak D match, TRBD2 (5 bases). CDR1 and CDR2 from the germline V gene are SGHNT and YYREEE (reference sequence). V was clipped by 4 bases and J by 0 bases, with 7 bases between them. The CDR3 extends over 13 amino acids. The CDR3 loop is CASSAGYQETQYF. CDR3 coding DNA: TGTGCCAGCAGCGCGGGTTACCAAGAGACCCAGTACTTC.

This clone was counted between two and nine times. The rearrangement joins TRBV19 to TRBJ2-1; a possible D gene is TRBD2 (5 bases). The V end was cut by 4 bases, the J end by 8 bases, with 9 bases between. The CDR3 consists of 12 residues. The germline V gene has CDR1 LNHDA and CDR2 SQIVND (reference sequence). CDR3 bases: TGTGCCAGTAGTAAGGAGGCCGATGAGCAGTTCTTC. Its protein is CASSKEADEQFF.

As regards this clone: Within the sample, other DNA sequences also encode this same CDR3. This chain connects TRBV7-2 to TRBJ1-2; D is perhaps TRBD1 (6 bases). Germline-derived CDR1 and CDR2 are SGHTA and FQGNSA. The CDR3 runs to 14 residues. Trimming removed 1 base at V and 2 bases at J, with 8 bases between. The CDR3 DNA reads TGTGCCAGCAGCTTAGGGCAGGGGAACTATGGCTACACCTTC. This gives the protein CASSLGQGNYGYTF.

The chain joins TRBV6-1 to TRBJ2-1; TRBD2 aligns across 7 bases. V shed 4 bases and J 9 bases; nucleotides not matched to a gene: 9. The CDR3 is 14 amino acids. Germline assignment: CDR1 MNHNS and CDR2 SASEGT. The CDR3 nucleotides are TGTGCCAGCAGTGGGGAGGGCCTTGGTATTGAGCAGTTCTTC. Amino acids: CASSGEGLGIEQFF.

This clone has just a few counts. This chain links TRBV30 with TRBJ1-5; D might be TRBD1 (5 bases). The CDR3 is made up of 15 amino acids. Germline V gene sequence: CDR1 GTSNPN, CDR2 SVGIG (reference sequence). V gave up 1 base and J gave up 1 base, with 11 bases separating them. CDR3 coding DNA: TGTGCCTGGAGTGCCACAGGAAGCAGCAATCAGCCCCAGCATTTT. It is translated as CAWSATGSSNQPQHF. Full variable domain (missing parts from reference TRBV30 and TRBJ1-5): SQTIHQWPATLVQPVGSPLSLECTVEGTSNPNLYWYRQAAGRGLQLLFYSVGIGQISSEVPQNLSASRPQDRQFILSSKKLLLSDSGFYLCAWSATGSSNQPQHFGDGTRLSIL.

This clone came up a few times. V gene TRBV4-2 combines with J gene TRBJ2-7; D not resolved. Trimming took 1 base from V and 5 from J, leaving 9 bases between them. This CDR3 comprises 13 residues. Per germline, CDR1 LGHNA and CDR2 YNFKEQ. CDR3 loop: CASSQGVRDEQYF. The CDR3, as DNA: TGTGCCAGCAGCCAAGGTGTTCGGGACGAGCAGTACTTC.

This clone has a handful of counts. The CDR3 here is CASSLEEGPGELFF. The CDR3, as DNA: TGTGCCAGCAGCTTAGAGGAGGGGCCAGGGGAGCTGTTTTTT. The chain carries TRBV7-2 and TRBJ2-2, with D possibly matching TRBD2 (6 bases). V dropped 1 base and J dropped 8 bases, with 11 bases sitting between them. The CDR3 runs 14 residues. Germline V gene sequence: CDR1 SGHTA, CDR2 FQGNSA.